This entry lists 22 T cell receptor beta chains sequenced from one sample in a study of T cells in Graves' hyperthyroidism and ophthalmopathy. Amplified TCR beta CDR3 regions derived from RNA transcripts. Primed by the HTBI set, a first-round RT-PCR was run on the TCR CDR3. MiXCR, run by TCRdb on the multiplex PCR reads, gives a single entry per CDR3 protein. The sample records about 270,000 distinct CDR3 sequences, around 15% being singletons. The sequenced sample consisted of blood. The receptors originated from a woman in her fifties or sixties with Graves' hyperthyroidism that later progressed to Graves' ophthalmopathy.

The V gene is TRBV24-1, the J gene TRBJ1-4, with D uncertain. There are 13 residues in the CDR3. V was pared by 7 bases and J by 5 bases, with 10 bases between. CDR1 and CDR2 (germline): KGHDR, SFDVKD. The DNA of the CDR3 is TGTGCCACCAGCTTCTCGGAGAATGAAAAACTGTTTTTT. It specifies CATSFSENEKLFF.

This clonotype was seen repeatedly, ten times or more. The chain uses TRBV20-1 and TRBJ2-1, with 10 nucleotides matching TRBD2. Trimming removed 5 bases from V and 7 bases from J; junction bases left unmatched: 8. The CDR3 runs to 14 residues. Germline-derived CDR1 and CDR2 are DFQATT and SNEGSKA (reference sequence). The CDR3 sequence is CSASTSGFGNEQFF. DNA of the CDR3: TGCAGTGCTTCGACTAGCGGGTTTGGTAATGAGCAGTTCTTC.

This clonotype was detected only a few times. The V call is TRBV19, the J call TRBJ2-5, with D tentatively TRBD1 (5 bases). Between the trimmed V and J ends, which lost 1 base and 4 bases, there was a span of 13 bases. The CDR3 runs to 15 residues. CDR1 and CDR2 (germline): LNHDA, SQIVND (reference sequence). CDR3 protein: CASSIALQGGETQYF. CDR3 nucleotides: TGTGCCAGTAGTATAGCCCTGCAGGGTGGAGAGACCCAGTACTTC.

The table lists this clonotype with many counts. V gene TRBV6-1 combines with J gene TRBJ2-3, with TRBD2 as a possible D gene (5 bases). V shed 6 bases and J shed 4 bases, with 17 bases lying between them. Germline-derived CDR1 and CDR2 are MNHNS and SASEGT. This CDR3 is 15 amino acids long. CDR3 sequence: CASRDGPVEADTQYF. DNA for the CDR3: TGTGCCAGCAGGGACGGACCAGTGGAGGCAGATACGCAGTATTTT.

This clonotype was recorded at least ten times. The chain joins TRBV30 to TRBJ2-5; D is unclear. This CDR3 spans 12 amino acids. Germline CDR1 GTSNPN, CDR2 SVGIG (reference sequence). Between the trimmed V and J ends, which lost 4 bases and 1 base, there was a span of 7 bases. DNA of the CDR3: TGTGCCTGGACGAAACTCCAAGAGACCCAGTACTTC. It translates to CAWTKLQETQYF.

There are a few counts of this clonotype. The V gene is TRBV5-1, the J gene TRBJ1-3, with D maybe TRBD1 (5 bases). V lost 4 bases and J lost 0, with 8 bases in between. CDR3 length equals 14 residues. Germline V gene data show CDR1 as SGHRS and CDR2 as YFSETQ. CDR3 amino acids: CASSGTDSGNTIYF. Written as DNA, the CDR3 is TGCGCCAGCAGCGGGACGGACTCTGGAAACACCATATATTTT.

This clonotype was counted many times. J is TRBJ2-2 and V is TRBV6-4; a weak D match, TRBD2 (5 bases). Germline V gives CDR1 MRHNA, CDR2 SNTAGT. The CDR3 has 16 amino acids. Trimming removed 2 bases at V and 5 bases at J, with 15 bases between. CDR3: CASSDDEGRQTGELFF. The CDR3 DNA sequence: TGTGCCAGCAGTGACGACGAGGGTAGGCAAACCGGGGAGCTGTTTTTT.

This clonotype was counted at least ten times. The J gene is TRBJ2-7, the V gene TRBV2; TRBD1 might be the D (5 bases). Deletions cut 7 bases from V and 3 bases from J, with 19 bases between. In germline, CDR1 is SNHLY, CDR2 FYNNEI. This CDR3 has 15 amino acids. The CDR3 loop is CASKPPTEIFYEQYF. CDR3 in DNA: TGTGCCAGCAAGCCACCGACAGAGATTTTCTACGAGCAGTACTTC. Full variable domain (remainder filled in from reference TRBV2 and TRBJ2-7): EPEVTQTPSHQVTQMGQEVILRCVPISNHLYFYWYRQILGQKVEFLVSFYNNEISEKSEIFDDQFSVERPDGSNFTLKIRSTKLEDSAMYFCASKPPTEIFYEQYFGPGTRLTVT.

This chain links TRBV27 with TRBJ2-3; no clear D. The CDR3 is made up of 15 amino acids. Trimming cost V 5 bases and J 3 bases, with 15 bases left between them. Germline V lookup: CDR1 MNHEY, CDR2 SMNVEV (reference sequence). CDR3 region: CASSADPFVTDTQYF. CDR3 nucleotides: TGTGCCAGCAGTGCCGACCCCTTTGTTACAGATACGCAGTATTTT.

In this sample, this clonotype turned up many times. The CDR3: CASSFQDYPPDTQYF. For the CDR3, the DNA is TGTGCCAGCAGTTTCCAGGACTACCCTCCAGATACGCAGTATTTT. V is TRBV12-3 or TRBV12-4 and J is TRBJ2-3; possible D gene TRBD2, 6 bases. The CDR3 spans 15 residues. Trimming cost V 3 bases and J 4 bases, with 14 bases left between them.

Many counts were recorded for this clonotype. The V gene is TRBV29-1, the J gene TRBJ1-1, with D maybe TRBD1 (5 bases). The CDR3 loop spans 13 amino acids. Looked up from germline, CDR1 is SQVTM and CDR2 is ANQGSEA. Between the trimmed V and J ends, which lost 7 bases and 3 bases, there was a span of 15 bases. The CDR3 DNA sequence: TGCAGCGGCAGGGAGACGAAGGACACTGAAGCTTTCTTT. Translation: CSGRETKDTEAFF.

Turning to this clonotype: A read error may be the cause here, since a much bigger clone is one base away. The CDR3 does not close with the conserved phenylalanine or tryptophan, likely indicating a read error. The rearrangement links TRBV28 to TRBJ2-2; maybe TRBD2 (6 bases). Looked up from germline, CDR1 is MDHEN and CDR2 is SYDVKM. The CDR3 spans 15 residues. V was shortened by 3 bases and J by 7 bases, with 15 bases between the two germline ends. The CDR3 DNA is TGTGCCAGCAGTTTGAGTCTAGCGAGGAACGGGGAGCTGTTTCTT. Its protein product is CASSLSLARNGELFL.

There are many counts of this clonotype. As DNA, the CDR3 is TGTGCCAGCAGCCAAGAAGAGGCGGAACCTGAGCAGTTCTTC. This codes for CASSQEEAEPEQFF. This chain joins TRBV3-1 and TRBJ2-1; D gene ambiguous. The germline V gene encodes CDR1 LGHDT and CDR2 YNNKEL (reference sequence). The CDR3 contains 14 residues. The V end lost 0 bases, the J end lost 9 bases, and 12 bases lay between the germline ends.

This chain joins TRBV19 and TRBJ1-5, with unresolved D. V lost 2 bases, J lost 6 bases, and 8 bases lay in between. Germline CDR1 and CDR2: LNHDA and SQIVND (reference sequence). The CDR3 extends over 13 amino acids. The chain's CDR3 is CASSIRGIQPQHF. The DNA for the CDR3 is TGTGCCAGTAGTATACGCGGAATTCAGCCCCAGCATTTT.

This clonotype was picked up many times. The genes are TRBV28 and TRBJ1-4; no clear D gene. The CDR3 is 18 amino acids. V lost 5 bases and J 2 bases, leaving 21 bases between the germline ends. CDR1 and CDR2 from the germline V gene are MDHEN and SYDVKM. Here the CDR3 DNA reads TGTGCCAGCAGTCTCCCCCCCCCTATTCAGCTGACTAATGAAAAACTGTTTTTT. This gives the protein CASSLPPPIQLTNEKLFF. The variable domain in full, completed from reference TRBV28 and TRBJ1-4, reads DVKVTQSSRYLVKRTGEKVFLECVQDMDHENMFWYRQDPGLGLRLIYFSYDVKMKEKGDIPEGYSVSREKKERFSLILESASTNQTSMYLCASSLPPPIQLTNEKLFFGSGTQLSVL.

On this clonotype itself: In this CDR3 the conserved last residue, phenylalanine or tryptophan, is missing, so a read error is likely. The chain uses TRBV19 and TRBJ1-3; unclear D gene. The CDR3 runs to 11 residues. The germline V gene encodes CDR1 LNHDA and CDR2 SQIVND (reference sequence). V gave up 6 bases and J gave up 4 bases, with 4 bases separating them. CDR3 loop: CASRSGNTIYL. The CDR3 DNA sequence: TGTGCCAGTAGGTCAGGAAACACCATATATCTT.

In this sample, this clonotype turned up many times. The chain has TRBV20-1 and TRBJ1-3; the D is unclear. The germline V gene has CDR1 DFQATT and CDR2 SNEGSKA (reference sequence). Deletions cut 5 bases from V and 4 bases from J, with 12 bases between. The CDR3 has 13 amino acids. The CDR3 is CSAVRSLGNTIYF. In DNA form, the CDR3 reads TGCAGTGCTGTTAGGAGTTTAGGAAACACCATATATTTT.

The CDR3 sequence: CASNDPYNEQFF. In DNA, the CDR3 is TGTGCCAGTAACGACCCTTACAATGAGCAGTTCTTC. The chain joins TRBV19 to TRBJ2-1; D gene uncertain. This CDR3 has 12 residues. Germline CDR1 is LNHDA and CDR2 is SQIVND (reference sequence). Trimming shortened V by 7 bases and J by 4 bases, and 8 bases separated the two germline ends.

This clonotype has ten or more counts. This sequence joins TRBV27 and TRBJ2-7, with 8 bases matching TRBD1. Germline V gene lookup returns CDR1 MNHEY and CDR2 SMNVEV (reference sequence). The CDR3 consists of 13 residues. The junction had 0 bases not matched to a gene; V was cut back by 5 bases and J by 0 bases. CDR3 loop: CASSGQGSYEQYF. In DNA form, the CDR3 reads TGTGCCAGCAGTGGACAGGGCTCCTACGAGCAGTACTTC.

This clonotype was seen at least ten times. This rearrangement joins TRBV18 to TRBJ2-5, with D perhaps matching TRBD1 (5 bases). The CDR3 sequence is 11 residues long. The germline V gene encodes CDR1 KGHSH and CDR2 LQKENI. V was pared by 2 bases and J by 13 bases, with 11 bases between. CDR3 bases: TGTGCCAGCTCACCATCCAGGGATTGGTACTTC. Encoded protein: CASSPSRDWYF.

This clonotype was picked up many times. The chain is built from TRBV9 and TRBJ1-1; no clear D. Between the trimmed V and J ends, which lost 3 bases and 1 base, there was a span of 4 bases. The CDR3 runs 12 residues. The V gene's germline CDR1 is SGDLS and CDR2 YYNGEE. Here the CDR3 reads CASSGGNTEAFF. The CDR3 DNA reads as TGTGCCAGCAGCGGTGGGAACACTGAAGCTTTCTTT.

This clonotype was seen only once. A much bigger clone sits one base away, suggesting this may be a read error. The chain has TRBV18 and TRBJ2-7; D uncertain. This CDR3 comprises 12 residues. CDR1 is KGHSH, CDR2 LQKENI, per germline. The V gene lost 4 bases and the J gene lost 6 bases, with 10 bases spanning the gap. The DNA for the CDR3 is TGTGCCAGCTCACTGGGCAGGCCCGAGCAGTACTTC. It is translated as CASSLGRPEQYF.